These T cell receptor beta chains were read from a single sample in a study of T cell responses to AZD1222 COVID-19 vaccine. TCRdb's table, derived via immunoSEQ multiplex PCR, lists solely in-frame clones and lacks some. Of 80,000 or so clones listed, nearly 90% are singletons. Sequenced here: peripheral blood, sampled on day 0 of AZD1222 vaccination. Receptors originate from an adult in good health. The CDR3 runs from the conserved cysteine through the conserved F or W. A D gene is named only where the DNA matches it firmly. Clone size is given for some rows only: seen once, a few or many times, or a class if the clone is expanded.

clone size | J gene | D gene | V gene | CDR3 DNA | CDR3 protein
once | TRBJ1-1 | TRBD1 | TRBV14 | TGTGCCAGCAGCTGGACAGGGGACACTGAAGCTTTCTTT | CASSWTGDTEAFF
. | TRBJ1-2 | TRBD1 | TRBV7-9 | TGTGCCAGCAGTCTTGAGGAGGGGGCTTATGGCTACACCTTC | CASSLEEGAYGYTF
. | TRBJ1-4 | . | TRBV7-9 | TGTGCCAGCAGCTTATTCCGAGAAAAACTGTTTTTT | CASSLFREKLFF
once | TRBJ2-7 | . | TRBV29-1 | TGCAGCGTTGTCCCCCCGGGGAGCTCCTACGAGCAGTACTTC | CSVVPPGSSYEQYF
. | TRBJ2-1 | . | TRBV11-2 | TGTGCCAGCGCAACTTCGTATAGCTCCTACAATGAGCAGTTCTTC | CASATSYSSYNEQFF
. | TRBJ1-5 | TRBD1 | TRBV28 | TGTGCCAGCCGCCGGACAGGGGGAGGCAATCAGCCCCAGCATTTT | CASRRTGGGNQPQHF
. | TRBJ2-3 | . | TRBV7-9 | TGTGCCAGCAGCTTGGCACTACAGGATACGCAGTATTTT | CASSLALQDTQYF
. | TRBJ2-1 | . | TRBV7-2 | TGTGCCAGCAGCATGGACCATCCCTACAATGAGCAGTTCTTC | CASSMDHPYNEQFF
few | TRBJ2-7 | . | TRBV30 | TGTGCCTGGAGTTTTCGGGGCTCATTAGAGCAGTACTTC | CAWSFRGSLEQYF
. | TRBJ2-2 | TRBD1 | TRBV29-1 | TGCAGCGTTGTGGCAGGGGGTACCGGGGAGCTGTTTTTT | CSVVAGGTGELFF
few | TRBJ2-2 | . | TRBV6-5 | TGTGCCAGCAGCTTACCAAAGGGCACCGGGGAGCTGTTTTTT | CASSLPKGTGELFF
. | TRBJ2-1 | . | TRBV5-1 | TGCGCCAGCAGCCACTACAGGGGTGCGCTTATAGCGGGTTCGAATTACAATGAGCAGTTCTTC | CASSHYRGALIAGSNYNEQFF
. | TRBJ2-4 | . | TRBV2 | TGTGCCAGCAGTGAAGCCAGGGGGGCTAACATTCAGTACTTC | CASSEARGANIQYF
. | TRBJ2-5 | . | TRBV25-1 | TGTGCCAGCAGTGGGGACACTTTGTCTCAAGAGACCCAGTACTTC | CASSGDTLSQETQYF
few | TRBJ1-1 | . | TRBV21-1 | TGTGCCAGCAGCAAAGTGGGGGGAATGAACACTGAAGCTTTCTTT | CASSKVGGMNTEAFF
. | TRBJ2-1 | TRBD2 | TRBV15 | TGTGCCACCAGCAGGGCTACTAGCGGGAGGGATGCCAATGAGCAGTTCTTC | CATSRATSGRDANEQFF
. | TRBJ1-1 | . | TRBV3-1/TRBV3-2 | TGTGCCAGCAGCCAAGATGGGAGGGTGAAGAACACTGAAGCTTTCTTT | CASSQDGRVKNTEAFF
. | TRBJ2-1 | TRBD1 | TRBV7-9 | TGTGCCAGCAGCTCTTGGACAGGGTACAATGAGCAGTTCTTC | CASSSWTGYNEQFF
. | TRBJ2-1 | . | TRBV5-1 | TGCGCCAGCAGCTTAGACGGAGAGACCTACAATGAGCAGTTCTTC | CASSLDGETYNEQFF
. | TRBJ1-6 | . | TRBV30 | TGTGCCTGGAGTGAGGCCGGTGGCCAGCCCCTCCACTTT | CAWSEAGGQPLHF
. | TRBJ1-4 | . | TRBV9 | TGTGCCAGCAGCCGGGCGGTCGAGGGGGAAAAACTGTTTTTT | CASSRAVEGEKLFF
. | TRBJ2-5 | TRBD1 | TRBV7-3 | TGTGCCAGCAGCTTAATGGGGACAGGACAAGAGACCCAGTACTTC | CASSLMGTGQETQYF
. | TRBJ2-1 | TRBD2 | TRBV19 | TGTGCCAGTAGTCGTCGGACTAGCGGGAGGCCGGCTCAGGACAATGAGCAGTTCTTC | CASSRRTSGRPAQDNEQFF
. | TRBJ1-3 | TRBD1 | TRBV7-9 | TGTGCCAGCAGTTCTACCGGGACAGGTGGAAACACCATATATTTT | CASSSTGTGGNTIYF
. | TRBJ2-7 | TRBD2 | TRBV11-2 | TGTGCCAGCAGCTTCTTATGGGCGGGAGTCAACGAGCAGTACTTC | CASSFLWAGVNEQYF
. | TRBJ1-2 | TRBD1 | TRBV10-2 | TGCGCCAGCGGCCTGCCGGGACAGGGAAATGGCTACACCTTC | CASGLPGQGNGYTF
. | TRBJ2-3 | . | TRBV29-1 | TGCAGCGTTGAAGATGTGACAGATACGCAGTATTTT | CSVEDVTDTQYF
. | TRBJ1-2 | . | TRBV19 | TGTGCCAGTAGTATTGACAGGATAGCTAACTATGGCTACACCTTC | CASSIDRIANYGYTF
. | TRBJ2-7 | . | TRBV9 | TGTGCCAGCAGCGTAGCGCCGGGACTTGCTTACGAGCAGTACTTC | CASSVAPGLAYEQYF
. | TRBJ1-2 | . | TRBV5-8 | TGTGCCAGCAGCTTTGGGGGTTTAACTAACTATGGCTACACCTTC | CASSFGGLTNYGYTF
few | TRBJ1-5 | . | TRBV4-2 | TGTGCCAGCAGCCGACGGACAGTCGGCAATCAGCCCCAGCATTTT | CASSRRTVGNQPQHF
. | TRBJ2-1 | . | TRBV27 | TGTGCCAGCAGTTTTGGGGTAAGGGCGGACAATGAGCAGTTCTTC | CASSFGVRADNEQFF
. | TRBJ2-5 | . | TRBV6-5 | TGTGCCAGCGGAGCGGTGGAGACCCAGTACTTC | CASGAVETQYF
. | TRBJ1-6 | . | TRBV11-2 | TGTGCCAGCAATTTTGGTAATTCACCCCTCCACTTT | CASNFGNSPLHF
. | TRBJ1-1 | . | TRBV7-6 | TGTGCCAGCAGCTTAGGAATGAACACTGAAGCTTTCTTT | CASSLGMNTEAFF
. | TRBJ2-7 | TRBD1 | TRBV9 | TGTGCCAGCAGCCAGACGCCGGGACAGGGTATCTACGAGCAGTACTTC | CASSQTPGQGIYEQYF
. | TRBJ2-5 | . | TRBV7-9 | TGTGCCAGCAGCCGAGCCGGTAGCGTAGAGACCCAGTACTTC | CASSRAGSVETQYF
. | TRBJ2-6 | . | TRBV19 | TGTGCCAGTAGTATAAGTGCTGGGGCCAACGTCCTGACTTTC | CASSISAGANVLTF
once | TRBJ2-1 | TRBD1 | TRBV19 | TGTGCCAGTAGTATGATTACAGGGGGGTTGGATGAGCAGTTCTTC | CASSMITGGLDEQFF
. | TRBJ1-4 | . | TRBV7-6 | TGTGCCAGCAGCCTGACAGGAGTTTCTAATGAAAAACTGTTTTTT | CASSLTGVSNEKLFF
. | TRBJ2-2 | . | TRBV21-1 | TGTGCCAGCAGCAAAGAATGGGGGCAGGGGAGAAGCACCGGGGAGCTGTTTTTT | CASSKEWGQGRSTGELFF
. | TRBJ2-3 | TRBD2 | TRBV5-6 | TGTGCCAGCAGCGCCTACGGGACTAGCGGAGGAGTAGATACGCAGTATTTT | CASSAYGTSGGVDTQYF
. | TRBJ2-7 | TRBD2 | TRBV6-1 | TGTGCCAGCAGTGACCCCGGGACTAGCAACTACGAGCAGTACTTC | CASSDPGTSNYEQYF
. | TRBJ1-5 | . | TRBV12-3/TRBV12-4 | TGTGCCAGCAGACCTACAGGGACTCAGCCCCAGCATTTT | CASRPTGTQPQHF
once | TRBJ2-7 | . | TRBV2 | TGTGCCAGCAGGGTTCAACGGACACTACGGTCGCACGAGCAGTACTTC | CASRVQRTLRSHEQYF
. | TRBJ1-5 | TRBD1 | TRBV6-5 | TGTGCCAGCAGGGACAGGACCAATCAGCCCCAGCATTTT | CASRDRTNQPQHF
. | TRBJ2-3 | . | TRBV24-1 | TGTGCCACCAGTGACCGTAGCACAGATACGCAGTATTTT | CATSDRSTDTQYF
once | TRBJ1-4 | . | TRBV5-1 | TGCGCCAGCGGGACGGGCTCAACTAATGAAAAACTGTTTTTT | CASGTGSTNEKLFF
few | TRBJ2-7 | . | TRBV29-1 | TGCAGCGTTGGGGCTAGCGAGAACTACGAGCAGTACTTC | CSVGASENYEQYF
. | TRBJ2-1 | . | TRBV3-1/TRBV3-2 | TGTGCCAGCAGCGACAGCTTGACTTACGCCAATGAGCAGTTCTTC | CASSDSLTYANEQFF
. | TRBJ1-5 | . | TRBV6-4 | TGTGCCAGCAGTAGGATGGAGGGTCAGCCCCAGCATTTT | CASSRMEGQPQHF
. | TRBJ1-5 | . | TRBV6-5 | TGTGCCAGCAGTTACTCGACGGTGGGCAATCAGCCCCAGCATTTT | CASSYSTVGNQPQHF
. | TRBJ2-2 | TRBD2 | TRBV19 | TGTGCCAGTACCCGCCTAGCGGGTCGAACCGGGGAGCTGTTTTTT | CASTRLAGRTGELFF
. | TRBJ2-3 | TRBD2 | TRBV9 | TGTGCCAGCAGCGGGGGGACTAACTCTCGCACAGATACGCAGTATTTT | CASSGGTNSRTDTQYF
few | TRBJ1-6 | . | TRBV19 | TGTGCCAGTAGGGACCCCCCAGGGTCAGAGGATTCACCCCTCCACTTT | CASRDPPGSEDSPLHF
. | TRBJ1-6 | . | TRBV5-4 | TGTGCCAGCAGCTTTGCAGACAGACCCCTCCACTTT | CASSFADRPLHF
. | TRBJ2-1 | . | TRBV19 | TGTGCCAGTAGTATAGGAGGCGGTACTTACAATGAGCAGTTCTTC | CASSIGGGTYNEQFF